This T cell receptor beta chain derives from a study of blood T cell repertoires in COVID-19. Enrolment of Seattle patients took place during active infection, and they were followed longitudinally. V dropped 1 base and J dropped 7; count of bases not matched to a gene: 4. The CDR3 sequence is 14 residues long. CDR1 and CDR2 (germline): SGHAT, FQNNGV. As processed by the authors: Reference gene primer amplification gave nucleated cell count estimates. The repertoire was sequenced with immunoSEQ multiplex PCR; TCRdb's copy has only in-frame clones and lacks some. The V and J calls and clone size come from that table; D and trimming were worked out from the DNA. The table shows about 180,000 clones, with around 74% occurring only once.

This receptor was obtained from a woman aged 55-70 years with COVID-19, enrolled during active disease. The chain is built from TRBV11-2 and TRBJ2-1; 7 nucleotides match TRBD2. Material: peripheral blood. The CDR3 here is CASSLGASGNEQFF. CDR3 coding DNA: TGTGCCAGCAGCTTAGGGGCTAGCGGTAATGAGCAGTTCTTC.